This T cell receptor (beta chain) comes out of a study of blood T cell repertoires in COVID-19. Method: immunoSEQ multiplex PCR; TCRdb's copy keeps in-frame clones and lacks some. The table lists roughly 250,000 clones, 75% to 90% of them singletons. With 0 bases removed from V and 3 bases from J, the gap between germline ends came to 9 bases. The CDR3 loop spans 16 amino acids. This sequence originates from a woman between 50 and 59 years old who had recovered from COVID-19. The rearrangement links TRBV23-1 to TRBJ2-6; D is unclear. TRBV23-1 counts as an open reading frame of uncertain function. The sample taken for sequencing was PBMCs or T cells enriched from blood (not recorded which). The CDR3 nucleotides are TGCGCCAGCAGTCAATCGCAGGTCTGTGGGGCCAACGTCCTGACTTTC. Translated: CASSQSQVCGANVLTF.